These T cell receptor beta chains were read from a single sample in a study of post-analysis software for immune sequencing data. TCRdb ran MiXCR on the PCR reads and lists one entry per CDR3 protein. Here the sample spans roughly 800,000 distinct CDR3 sequences, just over 45% being singletons. The sequencing input was blood. All receptors come from a girl aged 10 to 17 with multiple sclerosis. CDR3s include the opening cysteine and the closing phenylalanine or tryptophan. Fields, in order: D gene, J gene, V gene, clone size, CDR3 protein, CDR3 DNA. D genes are given only for firm matches. Clone size is stated in some rows and not others, as once, few, many or a class when expanded.

>TRBD1|TRBJ1-1|TRBV6-2/TRBV6-3|.
CASRHRGWSTSTEAFF
TGTGCCAGCAGGCACAGGGGATGGAGTACTAGCACTGAAGCTTTCTTT
>TRBD2|TRBJ2-1|TRBV5-6|.
CASSRPGLLVGGSYNEQFF
TGTGCCAGCAGCCGCCCTGGGCTTCTTGTGGGAGGGTCCTACAATGAGCAGTTCTTC
>TRBD1|TRBJ1-5|TRBV20-1|.
CSASGQGDQPQHF
TGCAGTGCTTCGGGACAGGGGGATCAGCCCCAGCATTTT
>.|TRBJ1-2|TRBV25-1|once
CASSEEGSYGYTF
TGTGCCAGCAGTGAAGAGGGATCCTATGGCTACACCTTC
>.|TRBJ2-3|TRBV11-3|few
CATGGSSTDTQYF
TGTGCCACCGGAGGATCTAGCACAGATACGCAGTATTTT
>.|TRBJ2-1|TRBV28|.
CASSSPIPGRGEQFF
TGTGCCAGCAGTTCACCTATTCCGGGGCGGGGAGAGCAGTTCTTC
>TRBD2|TRBJ2-1|TRBV6-2/TRBV6-3|.
CASSRSGRAFWEQFF
TGTGCCAGCAGTCGTAGCGGGAGGGCCTTTTGGGAGCAGTTCTTC
>.|TRBJ2-1|TRBV6-5|few
CASSRKGLYNEQFF
TGTGCCAGCAGCCGGAAGGGACTCTACAATGAGCAGTTCTTC
>TRBD2|TRBJ2-6|TRBV10-3|.
CATMTGTSPSGANVLTF
TGTGCCACCATGACCGGGACTAGCCCCTCTGGGGCCAACGTCCTGACTTTC
>TRBD1|TRBJ2-5|TRBV6-1|.
CASSEGRGQGSETQYF
TGTGCCAGCAGTGAGGGTCGGGGACAGGGGTCGGAGACCCAGTACTTC
>TRBD1|TRBJ2-2|TRBV12-3/TRBV12-4|once
CASTLETGLGGELFF
TGTGCCAGCACCTTAGAGACAGGGTTGGGCGGGGAGCTGTTTTTT
>.|TRBJ2-1|TRBV9|.
CASSPDMNEQFF
TGTGCCAGCTCCCCCGACATGAATGAGCAGTTCTTC
>TRBD1|TRBJ2-7|TRBV29-1|few
CSVELTGVVYEQYF
TGCAGCGTTGAACTTACAGGGGTTGTCTACGAGCAGTACTTC
>.|TRBJ1-2|TRBV20-1|few
CSAQHPDDGYTF
TGCAGTGCCCAACACCCCGACGATGGCTACACCTTC
>.|TRBJ2-5|TRBV9|.
CASSPSGTGYQETQYF
TGTGCCAGCAGCCCAAGTGGAACGGGGTACCAAGAGACCCAGTACTTC
>.|TRBJ1-2|TRBV7-9|many
CASSLGGADGYTF
TGTGCCAGCAGCTTAGGGGGGGCAGATGGCTACACCTTC
>TRBD1|TRBJ2-7|TRBV6-5|.
CASSYRPGQGANSHEQYF
TGTGCCAGCAGTTATCGCCCGGGACAGGGGGCGAATTCGCACGAGCAGTACTTC
>.|TRBJ1-2|TRBV29-1|few
CSVEPNSYGYTF
TGCAGCGTTGAGCCAAACTCCTATGGCTACACCTTC
>.|TRBJ1-5|TRBV20-1|.
CSAREGQASNQPQHF
TGCAGTGCTAGAGAAGGGCAGGCTAGCAATCAGCCCCAGCATTTT
>.|TRBJ2-1|TRBV6-4|.
CASSGARGGEQFF
TGTGCCAGCAGTGGGGCCCGGGGCGGTGAGCAGTTCTTC
>.|TRBJ2-3|TRBV24-1|few
CATSDNRGPRDTQYF
TGTGCCACCAGTGATAATCGGGGACCACGGGATACGCAGTATTTT
>TRBD1|TRBJ2-4|TRBV3-1|.
CASSLNPGQSNIQYF
TGTGCCAGCAGTCTTAACCCGGGACAGTCAAACATTCAGTACTTC
>.|TRBJ1-1|TRBV7-9|.
CASSSPGPGTAFF
TGTGCCAGCAGTTCGCCGGGTCCGGGGACGGCTTTCTTT
>.|TRBJ2-1|TRBV24-1|few
CATRGTQQSYNEQFF
TGTGCCACCAGAGGGACACAACAATCCTACAATGAGCAGTTCTTC
>.|TRBJ2-7|TRBV30|.
CACKPTSAGLTYEQYF
TGTGCCTGCAAACCTACATCGGCGGGATTAACCTACGAGCAGTACTTC
>TRBD1|TRBJ2-5|TRBV5-1|.
CASSLLIGQGRETQYF
TGCGCCAGCAGCTTGCTCATCGGACAGGGTAGAGAGACCCAGTACTTC
>TRBD1|TRBJ1-2|TRBV7-2|few
CASSLRGGPQVAGYTF
TGTGCCAGCAGCTTAAGAGGGGGCCCACAGGTAGCTGGCTACACCTTC
>.|TRBJ2-3|TRBV20-1|.
CSARAAGTDTQYF
TGCAGTGCTAGAGCGGCAGGAACAGATACGCAGTATTTT
>.|TRBJ2-5|TRBV3-1|few
CASSQDPGQETQYF
TGTGCCAGCAGCCAAGATCCGGGCCAAGAGACCCAGTACTTC
>TRBD1|TRBJ2-4|TRBV6-1|.
CAISGPGQGGIDIQYF
TGTGCCATCAGTGGGCCTGGACAGGGTGGCATCGACATTCAGTACTTC
>TRBD1|TRBJ2-1|TRBV24-1|.
CATSDRTGAPGEQFF
TGTGCCACCAGTGATCGGACAGGAGCGCCGGGCGAGCAGTTCTTC
>.|TRBJ2-3|TRBV5-1|few
CASSSPVPPTPGLTDTQYF
TGCGCCAGCAGCTCCCCGGTGCCCCCGACGCCGGGACTCACAGATACGCAGTATTTT
>.|TRBJ2-5|TRBV29-1|few
CSAALPETQYF
TGCAGCGCGGCCCTTCCAGAGACCCAGTACTTC
>.|TRBJ2-7|TRBV19|few
CASSSLSTYEQYF
TGTGCCAGTAGTTCCCTCAGTACCTACGAGCAGTACTTC
>TRBD2|TRBJ2-7|TRBV7-9|.
CASSSLGLAGDEQYF
TGTGCCAGCAGCTCGCTCGGGCTAGCGGGAGACGAGCAGTACTTC
>.|TRBJ2-3|TRBV3-1|.
CASSPFGGSRADTQYF
TGTGCCAGCAGTCCCTTTGGTGGGAGTCGTGCAGATACGCAGTATTTT
>TRBD1|TRBJ2-1|TRBV11-1|.
CASSSRHRGRADEQFF
TGTGCCAGCAGCTCGAGGCACAGGGGGAGAGCGGATGAGCAGTTCTTC
>TRBD2|TRBJ2-7|TRBV7-2|many
CASSLEASGSYEQYF
TGTGCCAGCAGCTTAGAAGCTAGCGGGTCCTACGAGCAGTACTTC
>.|TRBJ2-3|TRBV29-1|once
CSVEGQDSAQYF
TGCAGCGTTGAAGGCCAGGACAGTGCGCAGTATTTT
>.|TRBJ2-7|TRBV30|few
CAWSVQGYEQYF
TGTGCCTGGAGTGTACAGGGCTACGAGCAGTACTTC
>TRBD1|TRBJ2-2|TRBV20-1|few
CSARVFGQATTGEPFF
TGCAGTGCTAGAGTTTTCGGACAGGCAACCACCGGGGAGCCGTTTTTT
>.|TRBJ2-5|TRBV6-1|.
CASSEARAGPETQYF
TGTGCCAGCAGTGAAGCGAGGGCAGGCCCGGAGACCCAGTACTTC
>.|TRBJ2-2|TRBV9|.
CASSVQGQHTGELFF
TGTGCCAGCAGCGTACAAGGGCAGCACACCGGGGAGCTGTTTTTT
>.|TRBJ2-1|TRBV24-1|.
CATSDINEQFF
TGTGCCACCAGTGATATCAATGAGCAGTTCTTC
>.|TRBJ1-2|TRBV14|.
CASSQSTGRSYGYTF
TGTGCCAGCAGCCAAAGCACGGGACGGAGCTATGGCTACACCTTC
>TRBD2|TRBJ2-7|TRBV20-1|few
CSASRSKIGLAYEQYF
TGCAGTGCTAGTCGCTCTAAGATAGGACTAGCCTACGAGCAGTACTTC
>.|TRBJ2-1|TRBV20-1|few
CSAREFGGPLGDHEQFF
TGCAGTGCTAGAGAGTTCGGCGGGCCTCTGGGGGACCATGAGCAGTTCTTC
>TRBD2|TRBJ2-3|TRBV29-1|.
CSALTSGRAGTQYF
TGCAGCGCACTGACTAGCGGGAGGGCCGGTACGCAGTATTTT
>.|TRBJ1-2|TRBV15|.
CATSIDTLGGYTF
TGTGCCACCAGCATTGACACCCTAGGTGGCTACACCTTC
>.|TRBJ2-3|TRBV10-3|.
CAISESEGASTDTQYF
TGTGCCATCAGTGAGTCAGAGGGAGCAAGCACAGATACGCAGTATTTT
>TRBD2|TRBJ2-1|TRBV5-1|few
CASSSGLAEVRGDEQFF
TGCGCCAGCAGCTCGGGACTAGCGGAAGTGAGGGGTGATGAGCAGTTCTTC